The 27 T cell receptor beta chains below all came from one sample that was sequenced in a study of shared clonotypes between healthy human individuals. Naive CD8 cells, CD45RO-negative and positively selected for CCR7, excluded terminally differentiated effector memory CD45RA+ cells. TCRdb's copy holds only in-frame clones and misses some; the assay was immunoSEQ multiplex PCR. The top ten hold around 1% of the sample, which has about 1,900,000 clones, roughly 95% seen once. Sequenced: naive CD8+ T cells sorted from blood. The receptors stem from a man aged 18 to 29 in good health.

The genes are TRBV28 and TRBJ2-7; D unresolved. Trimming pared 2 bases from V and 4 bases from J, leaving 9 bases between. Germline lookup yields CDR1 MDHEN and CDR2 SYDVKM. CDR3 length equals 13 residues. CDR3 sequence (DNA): TGTGCCAGCAGTTTAGGGCAGTTATACGAGCAGTACTTC. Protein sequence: CASSLGQLYEQYF. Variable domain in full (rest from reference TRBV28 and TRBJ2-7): DVKVTQSSRYLVKRTGEKVFLECVQDMDHENMFWYRQDPGLGLRLIYFSYDVKMKEKGDIPEGYSVSREKKERFSLILESASTNQTSMYLCASSLGQLYEQYFGPGTRLTVT.

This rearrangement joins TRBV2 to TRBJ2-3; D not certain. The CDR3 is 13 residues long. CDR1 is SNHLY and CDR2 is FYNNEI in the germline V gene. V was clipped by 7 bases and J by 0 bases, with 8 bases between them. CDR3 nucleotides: TGTGCCAGCAACGACCTAAGCACAGATACGCAGTATTTT. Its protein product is CASNDLSTDTQYF. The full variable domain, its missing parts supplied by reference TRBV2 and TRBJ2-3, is EPEVTQTPSHQVTQMGQEVILRCVPISNHLYFYWYRQILGQKVEFLVSFYNNEISEKSEIFDDQFSVERPDGSNFTLKIRSTKLEDSAMYFCASNDLSTDTQYFGPGTRLTVL.

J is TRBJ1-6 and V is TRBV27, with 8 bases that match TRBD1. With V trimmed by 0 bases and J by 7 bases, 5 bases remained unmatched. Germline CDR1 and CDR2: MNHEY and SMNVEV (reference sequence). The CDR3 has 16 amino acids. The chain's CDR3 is CASSLSAGGINSPLHF. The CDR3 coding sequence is TGTGCCAGCAGTTTATCGGCAGGGGGCATCAATTCACCCCTCCACTTT.

In DNA, the CDR3 is TGTGCCAGCAGCTTGGTTCCGGGTAAGGAGCAGTACTTC. This gives the protein CASSLVPGKEQYF. This chain uses TRBV5-4 with TRBJ2-7; no reliable D call. The germline V and J ends were trimmed by 0 bases and 7 bases, with 11 bases remaining between them. The CDR3 covers 13 residues. The germline gives CDR1 SGHNT, CDR2 YYREEE (reference sequence).

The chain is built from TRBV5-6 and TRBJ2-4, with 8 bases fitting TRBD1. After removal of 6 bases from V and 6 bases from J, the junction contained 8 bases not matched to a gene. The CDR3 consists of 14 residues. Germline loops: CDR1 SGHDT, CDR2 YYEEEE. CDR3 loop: CASTYGQGGNIQYF. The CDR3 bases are TGTGCCAGCACCTACGGACAGGGAGGAAACATTCAGTACTTC.

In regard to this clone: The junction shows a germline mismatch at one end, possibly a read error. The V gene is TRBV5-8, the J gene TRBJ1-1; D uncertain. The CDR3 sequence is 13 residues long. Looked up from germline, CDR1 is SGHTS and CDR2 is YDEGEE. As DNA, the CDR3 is TGTACCAGCAGCTTGGGATATAGTATTGAAGCTTTCTTT. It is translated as CTSSLGYSIEAFF.

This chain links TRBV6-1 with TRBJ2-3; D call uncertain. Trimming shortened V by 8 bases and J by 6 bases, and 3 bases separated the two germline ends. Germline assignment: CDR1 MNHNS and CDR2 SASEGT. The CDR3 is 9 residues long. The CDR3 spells CASGDTQYF. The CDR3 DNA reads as TGTGCCAGCGGGGATACGCAGTATTTT.

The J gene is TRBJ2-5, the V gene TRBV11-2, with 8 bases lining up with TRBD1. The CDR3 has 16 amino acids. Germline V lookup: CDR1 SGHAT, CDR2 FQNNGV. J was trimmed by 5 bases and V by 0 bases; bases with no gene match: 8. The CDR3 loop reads CASSLDPAGGWETQYF. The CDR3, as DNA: TGTGCCAGCAGCTTAGATCCCGCAGGGGGCTGGGAGACCCAGTACTTC.

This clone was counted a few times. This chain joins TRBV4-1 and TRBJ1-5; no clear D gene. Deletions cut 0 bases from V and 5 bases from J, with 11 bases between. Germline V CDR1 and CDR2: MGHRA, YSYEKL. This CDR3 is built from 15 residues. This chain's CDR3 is CASSQDMTYDQPQHF. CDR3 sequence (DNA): TGCGCCAGCAGCCAAGATATGACATACGATCAGCCCCAGCATTTT.

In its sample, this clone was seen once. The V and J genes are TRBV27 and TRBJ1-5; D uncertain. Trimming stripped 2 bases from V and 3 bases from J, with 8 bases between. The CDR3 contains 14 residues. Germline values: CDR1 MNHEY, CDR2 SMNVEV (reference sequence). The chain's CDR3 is CASSLRTTNQPQHF. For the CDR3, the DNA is TGTGCCAGCAGTTTACGGACTACCAATCAGCCCCAGCATTTT.

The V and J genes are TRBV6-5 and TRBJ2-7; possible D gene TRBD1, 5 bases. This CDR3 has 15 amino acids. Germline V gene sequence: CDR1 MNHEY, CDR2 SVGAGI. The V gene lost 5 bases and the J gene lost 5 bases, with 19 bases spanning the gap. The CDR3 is CASSPSPRVYHEQYF. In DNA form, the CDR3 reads TGTGCCAGCAGTCCATCCCCCAGGGTTTACCACGAGCAGTACTTC.

CDR3 DNA sequence: TGTGCCGAGGGCCCCGGGACAGGGGGAGAGAACACTGAAGCTTTCTTT. It codes for CAEGPGTGGENTEAFF. V usage is TRBV2 and J usage is TRBJ1-1; 11 bases agree with TRBD1. This CDR3 is 16 amino acids long. Germline trimming cut 11 bases from V and 1 base from J; bases unmatched to any gene: 12. Germline values: CDR1 SNHLY, CDR2 FYNNEI. The full variable domain, with the rest looked up from reference TRBV2 and TRBJ1-1, is EPEVTQTPSHQVTQMGQEVILRCVPISNHLYFYWYRQILGQKVEFLVSFYNNEISEKSEIFDDQFSVERPDGSNFTLKIRSTKLEDSAMYFCAEGPGTGGENTEAFFGQGTRLTVV.

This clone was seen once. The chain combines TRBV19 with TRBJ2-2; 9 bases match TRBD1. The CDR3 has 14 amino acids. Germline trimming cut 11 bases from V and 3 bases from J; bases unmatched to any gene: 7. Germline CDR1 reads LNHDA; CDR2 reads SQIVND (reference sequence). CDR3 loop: CAASRDRDTGELFF. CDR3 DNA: TGTGCCGCCAGTAGGGACAGGGACACCGGGGAGCTGTTTTTT.

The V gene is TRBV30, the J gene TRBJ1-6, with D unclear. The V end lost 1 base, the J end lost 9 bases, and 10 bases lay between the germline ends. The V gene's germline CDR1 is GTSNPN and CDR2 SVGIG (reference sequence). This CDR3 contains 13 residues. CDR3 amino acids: CAWSEAGSSPLHF. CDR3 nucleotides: TGTGCCTGGAGTGAGGCAGGAAGTTCACCCCTCCACTTT.

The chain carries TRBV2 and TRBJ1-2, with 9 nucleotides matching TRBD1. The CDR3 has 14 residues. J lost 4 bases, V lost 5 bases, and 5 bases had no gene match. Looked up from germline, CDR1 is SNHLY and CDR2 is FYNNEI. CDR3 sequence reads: CASSTGGSGYGYTF. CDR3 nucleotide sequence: TGTGCCAGCAGTACAGGGGGCAGCGGCTATGGCTACACCTTC.

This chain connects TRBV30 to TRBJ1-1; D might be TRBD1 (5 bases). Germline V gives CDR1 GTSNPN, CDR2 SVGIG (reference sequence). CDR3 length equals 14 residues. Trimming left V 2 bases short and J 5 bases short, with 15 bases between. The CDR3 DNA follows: TGTGCCTGGAGTCGAGGGGCGCTGGATACTGAAGCTTTCTTT. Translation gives CAWSRGALDTEAFF.

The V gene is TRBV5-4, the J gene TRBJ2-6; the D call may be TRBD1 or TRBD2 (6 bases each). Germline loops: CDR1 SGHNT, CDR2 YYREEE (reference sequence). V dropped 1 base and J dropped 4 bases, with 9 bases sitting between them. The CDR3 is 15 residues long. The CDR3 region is CASSLPGAGANVLTF. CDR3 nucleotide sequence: TGTGCCAGCAGCTTGCCGGGGGCGGGGGCCAACGTCCTGACTTTC.

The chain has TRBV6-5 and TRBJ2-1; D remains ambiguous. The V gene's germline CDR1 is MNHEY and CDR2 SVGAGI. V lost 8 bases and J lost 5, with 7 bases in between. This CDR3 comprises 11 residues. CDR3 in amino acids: CASEGNNEQFF. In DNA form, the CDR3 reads TGTGCCAGCGAAGGGAACAATGAGCAGTTCTTC.

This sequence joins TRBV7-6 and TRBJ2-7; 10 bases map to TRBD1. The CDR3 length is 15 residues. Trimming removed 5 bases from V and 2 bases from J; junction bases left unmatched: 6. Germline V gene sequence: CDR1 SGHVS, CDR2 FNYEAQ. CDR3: CASSLTGQGPYEQYF. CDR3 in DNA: TGTGCCAGCAGCCTAACGGGACAGGGGCCCTACGAGCAGTACTTC.

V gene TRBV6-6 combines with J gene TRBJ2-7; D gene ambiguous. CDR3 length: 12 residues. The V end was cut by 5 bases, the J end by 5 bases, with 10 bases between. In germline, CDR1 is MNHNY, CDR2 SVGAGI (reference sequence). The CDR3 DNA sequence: TGTGCCAGCAGTAGCTACACCGACGAGCAGTACTTC. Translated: CASSSYTDEQYF.

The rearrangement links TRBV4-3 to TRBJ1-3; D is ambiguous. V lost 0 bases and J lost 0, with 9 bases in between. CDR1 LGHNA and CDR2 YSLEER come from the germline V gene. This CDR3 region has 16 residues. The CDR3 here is CASSQDEGSSGNTIYF. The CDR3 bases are TGCGCCAGCAGCCAAGATGAAGGCAGCTCTGGAAACACCATATATTTT.

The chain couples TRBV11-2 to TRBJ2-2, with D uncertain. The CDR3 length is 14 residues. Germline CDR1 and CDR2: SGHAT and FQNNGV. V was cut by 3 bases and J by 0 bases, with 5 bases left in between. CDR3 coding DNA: TGTGCCAGCAGCTTTAGTTCGAACACCGGGGAGCTGTTTTTT. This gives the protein CASSFSSNTGELFF. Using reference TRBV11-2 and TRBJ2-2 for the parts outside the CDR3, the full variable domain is EAGVAQSPRYKIIEKRQSVAFWCNPISGHATLYWYQQILGQGPKLLIQFQNNGVVDDSQLPKDRFSAERLKGVDSTLKIQPAKLEDSAVYLCASSFSSNTGELFFGEGSRLTVL.

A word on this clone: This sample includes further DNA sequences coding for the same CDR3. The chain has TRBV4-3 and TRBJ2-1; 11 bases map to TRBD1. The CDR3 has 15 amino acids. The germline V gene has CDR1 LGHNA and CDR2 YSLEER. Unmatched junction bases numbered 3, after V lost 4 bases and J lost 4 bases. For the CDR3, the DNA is TGCGCCAGCAGCCCCGGACAGGGGGCTTACAATGAGCAGTTCTTC. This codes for CASSPGQGAYNEQFF.

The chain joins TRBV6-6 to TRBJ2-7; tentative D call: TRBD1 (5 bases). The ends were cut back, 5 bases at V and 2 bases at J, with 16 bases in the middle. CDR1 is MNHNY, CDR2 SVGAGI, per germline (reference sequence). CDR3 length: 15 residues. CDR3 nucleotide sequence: TGTGCCAGCAGTGAGATCCAGGGAATTGCCTACGAGCAGTACTTC. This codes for CASSEIQGIAYEQYF.

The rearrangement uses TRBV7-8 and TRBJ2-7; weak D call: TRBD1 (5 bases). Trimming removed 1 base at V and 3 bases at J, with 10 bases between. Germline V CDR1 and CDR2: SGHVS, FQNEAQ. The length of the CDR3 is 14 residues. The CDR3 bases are TGTGCCAGCAGCTTAGGACAGCCCAACTACGAGCAGTACTTC. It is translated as CASSLGQPNYEQYF.

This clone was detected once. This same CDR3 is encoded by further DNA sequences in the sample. The CDR3 nucleotides read TGTGCCAGCAGCCCAAGGGACAGTTCCTACGAGCAGTACTTC. Translated: CASSPRDSSYEQYF. The chain is built from TRBV7-8 and TRBJ2-7, with 7 bases aligning to TRBD1. This CDR3 region has 14 residues. Losses at the gene ends were 5 bases for V and 1 base for J; bases not matched to a gene: 5. CDR1 and CDR2 (germline): SGHVS, FQNEAQ. The full variable domain, with the rest looked up from reference TRBV7-8 and TRBJ2-7, is GAGVSQSPRYKVAKRGQDVALRCDPISGHVSLFWYQQALGQGPEFLTYFQNEAQLDKSGLPSDRFFAERPEGSVSTLKIQRTQQEDSAVYLCASSPRDSSYEQYFGPGTRLTVT.

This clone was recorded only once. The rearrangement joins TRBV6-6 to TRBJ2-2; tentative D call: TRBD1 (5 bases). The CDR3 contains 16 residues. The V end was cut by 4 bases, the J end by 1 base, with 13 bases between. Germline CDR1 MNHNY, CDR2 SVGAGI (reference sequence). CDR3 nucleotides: TGTGCCAGCAGTTCAAAGGGGCGATGGAACACCGGGGAGCTGTTTTTT. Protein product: CASSSKGRWNTGELFF.